This T cell receptor (beta chain) is drawn from a study of patients and donors after allogeneic stem cell transplantation. TCRdb independently ran MiXCR on the RT-PCR reads; one entry per CDR3 protein. The sample holds 150,000 to 250,000 distinct CDR3 sequences, 40% to 45% seen once. The germline V gene encodes CDR1 SGHRS and CDR2 YFSETQ. V lost 0 bases and J lost 8, with 12 bases in between. The CDR3 is 14 residues long. This receptor was taken from a human donor who was either an allogeneic HSCT recipient or a stem cell or donor lymphocyte infusion donor (not recorded which). It is not recorded whose cells these are; they may come from a transplant donor. Sample: blood, either unsorted or a sorted T cell fraction (not recorded which). This chain links TRBV5-1 with TRBJ2-1; D unresolved. CDR3 amino acids: CASSLEASGYEQFF. The CDR3 coding sequence is TGCGCCAGCAGCTTGGAGGCTAGTGGGTATGAGCAGTTCTTC.